This T cell receptor beta chain is drawn from a study of T cell responses to AZD1222 COVID-19 vaccine (dated by TCRdb to the early 2020s). Looking at the study overall: TCR sequencing was performed for roughly 250 trial participants, of whom around 200 were given two doses of AZD1222 and approximately 26 were given two doses of MenACWY control vaccine. Trial participants were enrolled by age into subgroups of 18-55, 56-69 and 70-plus years, and roughly 160, 29 and 62 TCR-sequenced participants, respectively, were included in these subgroups.

The germline V gene (reference sequence) provides CDR1 SGHNT and CDR2 YYREEE. V is shortened by 0 bases, J by 5 bases, and the region joining them spans 11 bases. Reading from cysteine to phenylalanine, the CDR3 counts 14 amino acids. The CDR3 DNA has 42 bases and is translated from base 1. Findings and caveats that apply to the study as a whole: After two AZD1222 doses, spike-specific TCR breadth and depth were significantly higher than at day 0 and than in MenACWY recipients. Because no samples from the day 14 peak response were available, repertoires could be characterized only after the peak T cell response. Reportedly, almost half of the unique spike-specific TCRs recognized epitopes lying outside the regions that are mutated in the B.1.351 and B.1.1.7 variants. Vaccine-associated CD4 TCRs spanned the whole spike protein, with dominant responses in regions 160-218 and 743-854. Participants were mostly white British and included more females than males, and it was suggested by the authors that clonal diversity may have been underestimated. Conclusions about previously exposed vaccinees are limited because only six or seven AZD1222 recipients were SARS-CoV-2 seropositive at baseline. In the small 56-69-year group, the increase in depth fell short of significance, most likely because of low power.

About this clone: Its specific antigen is unknown. There are no base qualities to consult, and no much larger clone falls within one base.

The label giving this sample's time point can be read as: about 28 days (+/-7) after the second vaccine dose. Because spike-specific TCR depth and breadth did not differ between the two schedules, AZD1222 recipients who got a second dose at roughly 4 weeks were pooled with those who got a second dose at roughly 12 weeks. Vaccinee samples came from UK trials COV001 and COV002, including a single-blind randomized controlled phase 2/3 trial of AZD1222 (ChAdOx1 nCoV-19) in healthy adults. For TCRbeta chain sequencing, PBMC samples were collected from trial participants at day 0 and at day 28 after the second dose. The CDR3 regions of human TCRbeta chains were subjected to immunosequencing. Per the authors' processing: Repertoire TCRs were matched against a reference library of SARS-CoV-2-specific TCRs generated with the MIRA antigen-specificity platform. Breadth was defined as the fraction of unique TCRs that were SARS-CoV-2-associated. Depth was defined as the fraction of total T cells that were SARS-CoV-2-associated. Each spike-specific TCR was assigned to its reactive spike region and to a CD4 or CD8 class using the MIRA data. Log10-transformed breadth and depth values were compared by one-way ANOVA with Sidak's multiple comparisons tests. TCRdb obtained this table from immuneACCESS and retained in-frame rearrangements with V and J assigned. These tables miss some clones; where compared with another copy, unresolved V genes account for less than half of the shortfall, and the remainder is unexplained. V and J calls and clone size follow that table, whereas D and trimming were derived from the DNA. Across this sample there are some 200,000 clones, with approximately 93% seen only once. The biggest ten clones account for 0.9% to 1.1% of the sample.

Source: peripheral blood, taken 28 days after the second AZD1222 dose. Recombination joined TRBV5-4 with TRBJ1-1, with a tentative D gene TRBD1 over 6 matching bases. This clonotype was sampled from an adult who received the AZD1222 COVID-19 vaccine. The DNA sequence is TGTGCCAGCAGCTTGGATCTCAGGGGTACTGAAGCTTTCTTT. It translates to CASSLDLRGTEAFF.